The 10 T cell receptor beta chains below come from one sample, sequenced in a study of Ad26.COV2.S vaccination and SARS-CoV-2 variants (dated by TCRdb to the early 2020s). The time point label on this specimen signifies: individuals recovered from natural SARS-CoV-2 infection. The library was built by means of the immunoSEQ multiplex PCR assay. Here the immuneACCESS table is served through TCRdb, limited to in-frame sequences with V and J called. Missing clones are a known gap in these copies; in checked studies unresolved V genes cover under half, and the rest lacks a known reason. The sample table shows more than 150,000 clones, and 87% are seen once. About 5.9% of the sample belongs to the ten largest clones. This specimen consisted of peripheral blood, obtained after recovery from COVID-19. The receptor source for this set is a human donor who had recovered from COVID-19.

The genes are TRBV10-3 and TRBJ2-3; tentative D call: TRBD2 (5 bases). Trimming left V 0 bases short and J 2 bases short, with 9 bases between. The germline V gene encodes CDR1 ENHRY and CDR2 SYGVKD. This CDR3 has 15 residues. The chain's CDR3 is CAISESGDYTDTQYF. For the CDR3, the DNA is TGTGCCATCAGTGAGTCCGGGGATTACACAGATACGCAGTATTTT.

The chain uses TRBV18 and TRBJ2-7; 8 bases are shared with TRBD1. After removal of 3 bases from V and 5 bases from J, the junction contained 15 bases not matched to a gene. This CDR3 has 17 residues. CDR1 KGHSH and CDR2 LQKENI come from the germline V gene. For the CDR3, the DNA is TGTGCCAGCTCACCTTCGCCCGTGACAGGGGTAGGGCACGAGCAGTACTTC. It codes for CASSPSPVTGVGHEQYF.

The CDR3 loop is CASSASPTGSYEQYF. Here the CDR3 DNA reads TGTGCCAGCAGCGCATCGCCGACAGGGTCCTACGAGCAGTACTTC. V and J are TRBV11-2 and TRBJ2-7; 7 bases match TRBD1. Per the germline V gene, CDR1 is SGHAT and CDR2 is FQNNGV. The CDR3 is 15 residues long. V was pared by 5 bases and J by 1 base, with 8 bases of the junction left unmatched.

This rearrangement joins TRBV27 to TRBJ1-2, with a tentative D call TRBD1 (6 bases). In germline, CDR1 is MNHEY, CDR2 SMNVEV (reference sequence). The ends were cut back, 2 bases at V and 3 bases at J, with 7 bases in the middle. The CDR3 runs 13 residues. The CDR3 loop reads CASSLGQYYGYTF. The CDR3 DNA reads TGTGCCAGCAGTTTAGGACAGTACTATGGCTACACCTTC.

The rearrangement links TRBV11-1 to TRBJ1-2; 8 nucleotides agree with TRBD1. The CDR3 has 14 residues. Germline CDR1 is SGHAT and CDR2 is FQDESV (reference sequence). The trim removed 6 bases at V and 6 bases at J, leaving 9 bases unmatched. The CDR3 protein is CASSSYSGQDGYTF. The CDR3 DNA reads TGTGCCAGCAGTTCCTACTCGGGACAGGATGGCTACACCTTC.

V usage is TRBV5-1 and J usage is TRBJ2-7; TRBD1 is a possible D gene (7 bases). The CDR3 extends over 15 amino acids. The germline V gene encodes CDR1 SGHRS and CDR2 YFSETQ. Trimming stripped 3 bases from V and 2 bases from J, with 15 bases between. The CDR3 sequence: CASSSPGDRPYEQYF. The CDR3 DNA reads as TGCGCCAGCAGCTCTCCGGGGGACAGACCCTACGAGCAGTACTTC.

The genes are TRBV7-9 and TRBJ2-3; maybe TRBD1 (8 bases). Trimming shortened V by 10 bases and J by 0 bases, and 20 bases separated the two germline ends. This CDR3 comprises 16 residues. CDR1 is SEHNR, CDR2 FQNEAQ, per germline (reference sequence). The CDR3 loop reads CATPTGGARSTDTQYF. The DNA for the CDR3 is TGTGCCACCCCCACAGGGGGGGCTCGAAGCACAGATACGCAGTATTTT.

The chain has TRBV2 and TRBJ2-7; no firm D call. The length of the CDR3 is 15 residues. The germline gives CDR1 SNHLY, CDR2 FYNNEI. V gave up 4 bases and J gave up 5 bases, with 18 bases separating them. CDR3 DNA: TGTGCCAGCAGTGCCTTCGGTTCCGGACGGGACGAGCAGTACTTC. Amino acids: CASSAFGSGRDEQYF.

CDR3 sequence: CASSYPRDRRTEAFF. The CDR3 DNA reads TGTGCCAGCAGTTACCCCCGGGACAGGAGAACTGAAGCTTTCTTT. The genes are TRBV6-6 and TRBJ1-1, with 8 bases aligning to TRBD1. V was clipped by 2 bases and J by 5 bases; unmatched bases: 7. The CDR3 length is 15 residues. Germline CDR1 reads MNHNY; CDR2 reads SVGAGI (reference sequence).

The chain combines TRBV7-3 with TRBJ2-3, with TRBD2 matching over 13 bases. CDR1 and CDR2 (germline): SGHTA, FQGTGA. Germline trimming cut 5 bases from V and 4 bases from J; bases unmatched to any gene: 3. There are 15 residues in the CDR3. Here the CDR3 reads CASSRTSGRADTQYF. CDR3 sequence (DNA): TGTGCCAGCAGCCGGACTAGCGGGAGAGCAGATACGCAGTATTTT.